The 22 T cell receptor beta chains presented below share a single source sample, sequenced in a study of regulatory T cells in long-lasting Graves disease. Relying on iRepertoire HTBI primers and Arm-PCR of CDR3 regions, the team built TCR beta libraries. TCRdb recomputed calls from the multiplex PCR reads with MiXCR, one row per CDR3 protein. The data show over 350,000 distinct CDR3 sequences, roughly 15% seen once. Time point meaning: newly diagnosed GD, antithyroid drugs for less than 3 months. The authors made the TCR library using RNA they extracted from PBMCs. This sample also belongs to another study, concerning T cells in Graves' hyperthyroidism and ophthalmopathy.

The sequences come from peripheral blood mononuclear cells (PBMCs), collected at new diagnosis, from a patient treated with antithyroid drugs. The source of these receptors is a woman aged 40 to 50 with Graves disease.

The chain couples TRBV29-1 to TRBJ1-2; D ambiguous. The V gene lost 5 bases and the J gene lost 8 bases, with 12 bases spanning the gap. Germline values: CDR1 SQVTM, CDR2 ANQGSEA. This CDR3 comprises 11 residues. DNA of the CDR3: TGCAGCGTTTCTTGGATGCGCGGCTACACCTTC. Protein product: CSVSWMRGYTF. The full variable domain, rest sourced from reference TRBV29-1 and TRBJ1-2, is SAVISQKPSRDICQRGTSLTIQCQVDSQVTMMFWYRQQPGQSLTLIATANQGSEATYESGFVIDKFPISRPNLTFSTLTVSNMSPEDSSIYLCSVSWMRGYTFGSGTRLTVV.

A word on this clonotype: This likely traces to a read error, being one base from a far larger clone. CDR3 coding DNA: TGTGCCAGCAGTGGAGCGGACAGGACTAGCGGGATATCGTTCTCCTACGAGCAGTACTTC. Protein sequence: CASSGADRTSGISFSYEQYF. V gene TRBV11-1 combines with J gene TRBJ2-7; 12 positions match TRBD2. Germline trimming cut 6 bases from V and 0 bases from J; bases unmatched to any gene: 18. There are 20 residues in the CDR3. Germline values: CDR1 SGHAT, CDR2 FQDESV (reference sequence).

The chain is built from TRBV11-3 and TRBJ1-4, with 9 bases matching TRBD1. Germline CDR1 is SGHNT and CDR2 is YENEEA. With 4 bases clipped from V and 7 bases from J, the junction kept 7 bases outside the gene matches. CDR3 length: 15 amino acids. CDR3 nucleotide sequence: TGTGCCAGCAGCTCTGGAGGGACAGGGTTTGAAAAACTGTTTTTT. This gives the protein CASSSGGTGFEKLFF.

This CDR3 reads CASSFGQTHTGELFF. The CDR3 DNA is TGTGCCAGCAGTTTTGGGCAGACGCACACCGGGGAGCTGTTTTTT. The chain links TRBV28 to TRBJ2-2; no definite D call. V was pared by 3 bases and J by 3 bases, with 11 bases between. The CDR3 runs 15 residues. CDR1 is MDHEN and CDR2 is SYDVKM in the germline V gene.

This clonotype was detected ten times or more. The chain uses TRBV5-6 and TRBJ1-3, with 8 bases aligning to TRBD1. V dropped 5 bases and J dropped 2; count of bases not matched to a gene: 3. The CDR3 contains 14 residues. CDR1 SGHDT and CDR2 YYEEEE come from the germline V gene. Here the CDR3 DNA reads TGTGCCAGCAGGGGCAGGGGGCCTGGAAACACCATATATTTT. Encoded protein: CASRGRGPGNTIYF. Full variable domain (outside the CDR3, taken from reference TRBV5-6 and TRBJ1-3): DAGVTQSPTHLIKTRGQQVTLRCSPKSGHDTVSWYQQALGQGPQFIFQYYEEEERQRGNFPDRFSGHQFPNYSSELNVNALLLGDSALYLCASRGRGPGNTIYFGEGSWLTVV.

This clonotype occurred a few times. This chain uses TRBV28 with TRBJ1-2; 9 nucleotides match TRBD1. Looked up from germline, CDR1 is MDHEN and CDR2 is SYDVKM. The ends lost 9 bases at V and 0 bases at J; junction bases unmatched: 14. The CDR3 totals 17 residues. The CDR3 sequence: CASRGDRAHQANYGYTF. Here the CDR3 DNA reads TGTGCCAGTCGGGGGGACAGGGCTCATCAAGCTAACTATGGCTACACCTTC.

This clonotype was seen many times. V usage is TRBV7-2 and J usage is TRBJ2-1; 9 bases fit TRBD1. Germline V gene lookup returns CDR1 SGHTA and CDR2 FQGNSA. V lost 5 bases to trimming and J lost 2 bases; unmatched junction nucleotides: 4. The CDR3 contains 15 residues. Here the CDR3 reads CASSTTGGPYNEQFF. The DNA for the CDR3 is TGTGCCAGCAGCACCACAGGGGGCCCCTACAATGAGCAGTTCTTC. Complete variable domain (other parts from reference TRBV7-2 and TRBJ2-1): GAGVSQSPSNKVTEKGKDVELRCDPISGHTALYWYRQSLGQGLEFLIYFQGNSAPDKSGLPSDRFSAERTGGSVSTLTIQRTQQEDSAVYLCASSTTGGPYNEQFFGPGTRLTVL.

The chain carries TRBV6-2 or TRBV6-3 and TRBJ2-1; the D is unclear. The germline V and J ends were trimmed by 7 bases and 0 bases, with 10 bases remaining between them. The CDR3 has 14 residues. Germline V gene data show CDR1 as MNHEY and CDR2 as SVGEGT. CDR3 loop: CASIRAPSYNEQFF. Here the CDR3 DNA reads TGTGCCAGCATTCGAGCGCCCTCCTACAATGAGCAGTTCTTC.

The rearrangement joins TRBV18 to TRBJ1-6; TRBD1 matches 10 bases. The germline V gene encodes CDR1 KGHSH and CDR2 LQKENI. V gave up 3 bases and J gave up 7 bases; unmatched junction bases: 3. The CDR3 extends over 15 amino acids. The CDR3 DNA sequence: TGTGCCAGCTCACCGGAGGGACAGGGGAATTCACCCCTCCACTTT. The encoded protein is CASSPEGQGNSPLHF.

This clonotype has a handful of counts. A much larger clone lies a single base off, so this may be a read error. CDR3 nucleotides: TGTGCTAGTGGTTTGGTAGTGGGCCAAAAAGAGAATGAGCAGCTCTTC. This translates into CASGLVVGQKENEQLF. This chain joins TRBV12-5 and TRBJ2-4; D is ambiguous. Germline V gene data show CDR1 as LGHNT and CDR2 as FRNRAP. The CDR3 totals 16 residues.

There are many counts of this clonotype. The rearrangement joins TRBV7-2 to TRBJ2-3, with D possibly called TRBD1 or TRBD2 (5 bases each). CDR3 length equals 15 residues. The germline CDR1 and CDR2 sequences are SGHTA and FQGNSA. Trimming stripped 5 bases from V and 1 base from J, with 13 bases between. The CDR3 region has the DNA TGTGCCAGCAGCCCGAGGGCAGGGCGCACAGATACGCAGTATTTT. This encodes CASSPRAGRTDTQYF.

This clonotype was detected ten times or more. This chain joins TRBV2 and TRBJ2-1, with D perhaps matching TRBD1 (6 bases). The V end was cut by 11 bases, the J end by 0 bases, with 14 bases between. This CDR3 spans 14 amino acids. Germline CDR1 reads SNHLY; CDR2 reads FYNNEI. In DNA, the CDR3 is TGTGCCGGATTAACAGGGAGCTCCTACAATGAGCAGTTCTTC. Protein: CAGLTGSSYNEQFF. Supplemented by reference TRBV2 and TRBJ2-1, the full variable domain reads EPEVTQTPSHQVTQMGQEVILRCVPISNHLYFYWYRQILGQKVEFLVSFYNNEISEKSEIFDDQFSVERPDGSNFTLKIRSTKLEDSAMYFCAGLTGSSYNEQFFGPGTRLTVL.

This clonotype was counted ten times or more. Possible read error: a much larger clone is one base away. J is TRBJ2-7 and V is TRBV6-1, with 12 bases matching TRBD2. CDR3 length equals 14 residues. Unmatched junction bases numbered 3, after V lost 6 bases and J lost 3 bases. Germline V gives CDR1 MNHNS, CDR2 SASEGT. CDR3 region: CASRPGLAGYEQYF. As DNA, the CDR3 is TGTGCCAGCAGACCGGGACTAGCGGGCTACGAGCAGTACTTC.

Only a few counts were recorded for this clonotype. The chain employs TRBV12-3 or TRBV12-4 and TRBJ2-2; TRBD2 aligns across 10 bases. V dropped 7 bases and J dropped 2; count of bases not matched to a gene: 7. The CDR3 has 16 amino acids. For the CDR3, the DNA is TGTGCCAGCACCCCGAGCGGGAGGGATAACACCGGGGAGCTGTTTTTT. Its translation: CASTPSGRDNTGELFF.

This clonotype was counted many times. The chain has TRBV5-6 and TRBJ2-7; D may match TRBD1 or TRBD2 (6 bases each). The germline V gene encodes CDR1 SGHDT and CDR2 YYEEEE. The CDR3 has 15 amino acids. Trimming stripped 0 bases from V and 1 base from J, with 11 bases between. As DNA, the CDR3 is TGTGCCAGCAGCTTGGTCGGGGGCGAGTCCTACGAGCAGTACTTC. Its translation: CASSLVGGESYEQYF.

This clonotype has a count of ten or more. The chain is built from TRBV11-2 and TRBJ2-7, with 11 bases matching TRBD2. The germline gives CDR1 SGHAT, CDR2 FQNNGV. The ends lost 2 bases at V and 1 base at J; junction bases unmatched: 7. The CDR3 spans 17 residues. The CDR3 sequence: CASSLTSGSKESYEQYF. The CDR3 region has the DNA TGTGCCAGCAGCTTAACTAGCGGGAGTAAGGAGTCCTACGAGCAGTACTTC.

In its sample, this clonotype was seen many times. This chain joins TRBV3-1 and TRBJ1-3; no definite D call. CDR1 is LGHDT, CDR2 YNNKEL, per germline (reference sequence). This CDR3 contains 16 residues. The V and J ends lost 0 bases and 0 bases respectively, with 9 bases between them. The CDR3 spells CASSQEFVLSGNTIYF. The CDR3 nucleotides read TGTGCCAGCAGCCAAGAGTTCGTCCTCTCTGGAAACACCATATATTTT.

This clonotype has at least ten counts. V is TRBV2 and J is TRBJ2-3, with D uncertain. The V end lost 3 bases, the J end lost 4 bases, and 8 bases lay between the germline ends. Per germline, CDR1 SNHLY and CDR2 FYNNEI. CDR3 length: 13 amino acids. DNA for the CDR3: TGTGCCAGCAGTGAGGGTTACCCAGATACGCAGTATTTT. It encodes CASSEGYPDTQYF.

At least ten counts were recorded for this clonotype. The rearrangement links TRBV28 to TRBJ1-1; unclear D gene. This CDR3 comprises 14 residues. CDR1 and CDR2 from the germline V gene are MDHEN and SYDVKM. Trimming shortened V by 2 bases and J by 6 bases, and 13 bases separated the two germline ends. The CDR3 sequence is CASSLVVSGAEAFF. The CDR3 DNA is TGTGCCAGCAGTTTAGTGGTGAGTGGCGCTGAAGCTTTCTTT.

This clonotype has at least ten counts. This chain connects TRBV5-1 to TRBJ2-1, with 7 bases matching TRBD1. Germline V gene data show CDR1 as SGHRS and CDR2 as YFSETQ. This CDR3 comprises 16 residues. V was pared by 0 bases and J by 5 bases, with 8 bases of the junction left unmatched. The CDR3 protein is CASSLAPTGRNNEQFF. For the CDR3, the DNA is TGCGCCAGCAGCTTGGCCCCGACAGGGCGGAACAATGAGCAGTTCTTC.

This clonotype was detected ten times or more. This chain uses TRBV11-3 with TRBJ2-7; 9 bases map to TRBD2. The CDR3 length is 17 residues. The germline gives CDR1 SGHNT, CDR2 YENEEA. Trimming took 1 base from V and 6 from J; bases not matched to a gene: 13. CDR3 amino acids: CASSLVLAGPSIGEQYF. CDR3 nucleotides: TGTGCCAGCAGCTTAGTTCTAGCGGGACCATCCATCGGCGAGCAGTACTTC.

This clonotype has at least ten counts. This chain uses TRBV6-2 or TRBV6-3 with TRBJ1-2; no clear D gene. This CDR3 is built from 13 residues. Germline V gene lookup returns CDR1 MNHEY and CDR2 SVGEGT. Between the trimmed V and J ends, which lost 4 bases and 2 bases, there was a span of 8 bases. Here the CDR3 DNA reads TGTGCCAGCAGTTCGGGCCTGAACTATGGCTACACCTTC. This sequence encodes CASSSGLNYGYTF.